One sample yielded the 21 T cell receptor beta chains listed below, sequenced in a study of CXCR3-negative and CXCR3-positive naive CD8 T cells (dated by TCRdb to the late 2010s). TCRdb lists the instrument as NextSeq 550. The Human TCR Profiling Kit (MiLaboratory) was used to make UMI-labeled 5' RACE TRB cDNA libraries. After reprocessing by TCRdb, each CDR3 protein sequence is one entry, and no DNA is given. The table kept for this sample lists about 48,000 distinct CDR3 sequences. The top ten hold 14% to 15% of the sample. The sample was memory CD8+ T cells from blood. Reading the label with the study, this specimen's cell subset or site is: conventional CD8+ memory T cells (TMEM), sorted as controls. The origin of the receptors is a human donor in good health. Some clones in this sample may be carry-over from other donors' samples.

This chain connects TRBV27 to TRBJ1-1; the TCRdb D gene call, TRBD1, has no DNA to confirm it. This CDR3 region has 14 residues. CDR1 is MNHEY and CDR2 is SMNVEV in the germline V gene (reference sequence). CDR3 region: CASSFTGAYTEAFF.

The chain has TRBV29-1 and TRBJ2-3; TCRdb calls TRBD1, which cannot be checked without DNA. The CDR3 totals 14 residues. Per germline, CDR1 SQVTM and CDR2 ANQGSEA. The CDR3 is CSVETGASTDTQYF.

This chain joins TRBV14 and TRBJ2-3; the D call from TCRdb, TRBD1, cannot be confirmed without DNA. From germline, CDR1 is SGHDN and CDR2 FVKESK. The CDR3 contains 18 residues. The CDR3 reads CASSPPFWQGPSTDTQYF.

The chain employs TRBV20-1 and TRBJ2-1; TCRdb lists TRBD2, though no DNA is available to test this call. Germline CDR1 and CDR2: DFQATT and SNEGSKA (reference sequence). This CDR3 contains 14 residues. The CDR3 protein is CSALQAGDQDEQFF.

This clonotype is called medium-sized (0.01 to 0.1%) based on its frequency. CDR3 in amino acids: CSARQGDTEAFF. This chain connects TRBV20-1 to TRBJ1-1; the D call of TRBD1 rests on TCRdb alone, since no DNA is present to check it. The CDR3 is 12 amino acids. Germline lookup yields CDR1 DFQATT and CDR2 SNEGSKA (reference sequence).

The chain joins TRBV7-2 to TRBJ2-7; TCRdb names TRBD1, which stays unverified in the absence of DNA. CDR3 length: 14 residues. Germline CDR1 is SGHTA and CDR2 is FQGNSA. CDR3 sequence: CASSLIGTGYEQYF.

This chain connects TRBV20-1 to TRBJ2-5; TCRdb lists TRBD1, though no DNA is available to test this call. The CDR3 contains 13 residues. Germline V gives CDR1 DFQATT, CDR2 SNEGSKA (reference sequence). CDR3 in amino acids: CSAPWGQQETQYF.

This chain links TRBV28 with TRBJ1-1; the D gene TCRdb calls, TRBD1, cannot be checked with no DNA. Per germline, CDR1 MDHEN and CDR2 SYDVKM. The CDR3 extends over 13 amino acids. CDR3 loop: CANPTGDNTEAFF.

V is TRBV9 and J is TRBJ1-5; the D call from TCRdb, TRBD1, cannot be confirmed without DNA. The CDR3 loop spans 15 amino acids. Germline V gene data show CDR1 as SGDLS and CDR2 as YYNGEE. CDR3 region: CASSVRGFPNQPQHF. The full variable domain, completed using reference TRBV9 and TRBJ1-5, is DSGVTQTPKHLITATGQRVTLRCSPRSGDLSVYWYQQSLDQGLQFLIQYYNGEERAKGNILERFSAQQFPDLHSELNLSSLELGDSALYFCASSVRGFPNQPQHFGDGTRLSIL.

V usage is TRBV4-1 and J usage is TRBJ2-7; lacking DNA, the TRBD2 call made by TCRdb goes unchecked. This CDR3 has 16 amino acids. Germline CDR1 MGHRA, CDR2 YSYEKL. This CDR3 is CASSQGLAGGPYEQYF.

The chain uses TRBV4-1 and TRBJ2-1; TCRdb picks TRBD2, but there is no DNA to check that call. Germline CDR1 and CDR2: MGHRA and YSYEKL. The CDR3 length is 17 residues. The CDR3 protein is CASSQGSDGGSQNEQFF.

This sequence joins TRBV29-1 and TRBJ2-1. The CDR3 totals 11 residues. Germline CDR1 SQVTM, CDR2 ANQGSEA. CDR3 region: CSVDEYNEQFF.

The chain joins TRBV28 to TRBJ2-3; the TCRdb D gene call, TRBD2, has no DNA to confirm it. The CDR3 is 14 residues long. CDR1 is MDHEN and CDR2 is SYDVKM in the germline V gene. The CDR3 region is CASSPLAATDTQYF. The whole variable domain, filled in from reference TRBV28 and TRBJ2-3, reads DVKVTQSSRYLVKRTGEKVFLECVQDMDHENMFWYRQDPGLGLRLIYFSYDVKMKEKGDIPEGYSVSREKKERFSLILESASTNQTSMYLCASSPLAATDTQYFGPGTRLTVL.

The chain employs TRBV4-1 and TRBJ2-7. This CDR3 has 15 residues. CDR1 and CDR2 (germline): MGHRA, YSYEKL. The chain's CDR3 is CASSQEHAGYYEQYF.

The chain links TRBV28 to TRBJ1-4; the TCRdb call, TRBD1, lacks DNA for checking. Looked up from germline, CDR1 is MDHEN and CDR2 is SYDVKM. This CDR3 contains 14 residues. The CDR3 here is CASSLRGSGEKLFF.

The chain recombines TRBV28 with TRBJ2-1. Germline loops: CDR1 MDHEN, CDR2 SYDVKM. The CDR3 runs to 15 residues. The CDR3 loop is CASSLIRNADNEQFF.

This chain links TRBV6-5 with TRBJ2-3; TCRdb reports TRBD1, a call that lacks DNA to check it against. Looked up from germline, CDR1 is MNHEY and CDR2 is SVGAGI. The CDR3 spans 15 residues. This CDR3 reads CASSSTQGVTDTQYF.

V and J are TRBV20-1 and TRBJ1-1. Germline V gives CDR1 DFQATT, CDR2 SNEGSKA (reference sequence). CDR3 length equals 12 residues. CDR3 sequence: CSARRRTLEAFF.

CDR3 residues: CASNPTEGSYEQYF. The genes are TRBV7-9 and TRBJ2-7; TCRdb lists TRBD1, though no DNA is available to test this call. There are 14 residues in the CDR3. Germline assignment: CDR1 SEHNR and CDR2 FQNEAQ (reference sequence).

The CDR3 sequence: CASSQIGVAEAFF. V and J are TRBV4-1 and TRBJ1-1. The CDR3 is made up of 13 amino acids. CDR1 is MGHRA, CDR2 YSYEKL, per germline.

The rearrangement links TRBV28 to TRBJ2-3; there is no DNA to check the TCRdb D call of TRBD2. The germline V gene has CDR1 MDHEN and CDR2 SYDVKM. The CDR3 runs 15 residues. The CDR3: CASSLRRGGTDTQYF.